This T cell receptor beta chain was identified in a study of technical replicates of blood from a handful of donors (dated by TCRdb to the late 2010s). Preparation of the library involved the immunoSEQ multiplex PCR assay. Here the immuneACCESS table is served through TCRdb, limited to in-frame sequences with V and J called. Missing clones are a known gap in these copies; in checked studies unresolved V genes cover under half, and the rest lacks a known reason. The sample records under 75,000 clones, 85% to 95% of which are singletons. The ten most abundant clones make up 3.5% to 5.5% of the sample. Points on this clone: The antigen this receptor binds is unknown. The input lacks base qualities; no much larger clone sits a single base away.

In the germline V gene (reference sequence), CDR1 corresponds to MNHEY and CDR2 to SMNVEV. The CDR3 holds 16 amino acids from the cysteine to the phenylalanine. Left in the record is the CDR3 DNA by itself, 48 bases read in frame from the first base. V and J lose 2 bases and 3 bases, and a span of 17 bases separates them. This chain is built from TRBV27 and TRBJ2-7, with TRBD2 perhaps the D gene, on 5 matching bases. Source material: PBMCs. This receptor was obtained from a human donor in good health. Some clones in this sample may be carry-over from other donors' samples. The DNA sequence is given as TGTGCCAGCAGTTTAGAAGCTCCCACGGGATTCTACGAGCAGTACTTC. Its translation reads: CASSLEAPTGFYEQYF.